The 13 T cell receptor beta chains below all came from one sample that was sequenced in a study of patients and donors after allogeneic stem cell transplantation. From the RT-PCR reads, TCRdb called clonotypes with MiXCR, one entry per CDR3 protein. This sample has 100,000 to 130,000 distinct CDR3 sequences, with roughly 37% found just once. The sequencing input was blood, either unsorted or a sorted T cell fraction (not recorded which). The receptors here all came from a human donor who was either an allogeneic HSCT recipient or a stem cell or donor lymphocyte infusion donor (not recorded which). It is not recorded whose cells these are; they may come from a transplant donor.

V gene TRBV7-9 combines with J gene TRBJ2-2; no firm D call. V was pared by 0 bases and J by 4 bases, with 6 bases between. The germline V gene has CDR1 SEHNR and CDR2 FQNEAQ (reference sequence). This CDR3 is 14 amino acids long. The chain's CDR3 is CASSLASSTGELFF. CDR3 in DNA: TGTGCCAGCAGCTTAGCCTCGAGCACCGGGGAGCTGTTTTTT.

A remark on this clonotype: In this CDR3 the conserved last residue, phenylalanine or tryptophan, is missing, so a read error is likely. In nucleotides, the CDR3 is TGCAGTGCTTGCAGGGGAAGCGGCAATCAGCCCCAGCATTTG. Its translation: CSACRGSGNQPQHL. The chain couples TRBV20-1 to TRBJ1-5; a weak D match, TRBD1 (6 bases). V was shortened by 5 bases and J by 2 bases, with 13 bases between the two germline ends. CDR1 and CDR2 from the germline V gene are DFQATT and SNEGSKA (reference sequence). The CDR3 length is 14 residues.

The J gene is TRBJ1-2, the V gene TRBV7-2; no reliable D call. The CDR3 covers 15 residues. V gave up 0 bases and J gave up 7 bases, with 15 bases separating them. Germline V gene sequence: CDR1 SGHTA, CDR2 FQGNSA. CDR3 residues: CASSLAPRVYRGYTF. CDR3 coding DNA: TGTGCCAGCAGCTTAGCACCTAGGGTTTATCGTGGCTACACCTTC.

V gene TRBV20-1 combines with J gene TRBJ2-7, with 9 positions matching TRBD1. The CDR3 extends over 13 amino acids. J lost 5 bases, V lost 6 bases, and 8 bases had no gene match. In germline, CDR1 is DFQATT, CDR2 SNEGSKA (reference sequence). The CDR3 DNA reads TGCAGTGCATGGACAGGGGCGGATAACGAGCAGTACTTC. This translates into CSAWTGADNEQYF.

This clonotype occurred a few times. The chain uses TRBV27 and TRBJ2-7; 11 positions agree with TRBD1. Per germline, CDR1 MNHEY and CDR2 SMNVEV (reference sequence). V lost 4 bases to trimming and J lost 4 bases; unmatched junction nucleotides: 3. The length of the CDR3 is 14 residues. The chain's CDR3 is CASSSGQGAYEQYF. The CDR3 nucleotides are TGTGCCAGCAGTTCTGGACAGGGGGCTTACGAGCAGTACTTC.

This clonotype was seen only a few times. V and J are TRBV28 and TRBJ2-7; 9 bases match TRBD1. The V and J ends lost 4 bases and 1 base, in that order; junction bases with no gene match: 5. The CDR3 loop spans 15 amino acids. The V gene's germline CDR1 is MDHEN and CDR2 SYDVKM. The CDR3 nucleotides read TGTGCCAGCAGTTCCCCGGGACAGGGATCCTACGAGCAGTACTTC. The encoded protein is CASSSPGQGSYEQYF.

This clonotype was observed a handful of times. V is TRBV11-3 and J is TRBJ1-2, with D tentatively TRBD1 (5 bases). The germline V gene encodes CDR1 SGHNT and CDR2 YENEEA. The CDR3 sequence is 13 residues long. Trimming removed 4 bases at V and 4 bases at J, with 10 bases between. The chain's CDR3 is CASSSGRSYGYTF. The DNA for the CDR3 is TGTGCCAGCAGCTCGGGACGCAGCTATGGCTACACCTTC.

CDR3 region: CASSLGVVQGKNTEAFF. As DNA, the CDR3 is TGTGCCAGCAGCCTCGGGGTAGTTCAGGGGAAGAACACTGAAGCTTTCTTT. The J gene is TRBJ1-1, the V gene TRBV9; maybe TRBD1 (6 bases). Trimming pared 4 bases from V and 1 base from J, leaving 20 bases between. CDR1 and CDR2 (germline): SGDLS, YYNGEE. The CDR3 runs to 17 residues.

This clonotype was found a few times. CDR3 sequence (DNA): TGTGCCACCAGCAGAGGACTAGCGGGTAGCTCTGGGGCCAACGTCCTGACTTTC. Amino acid sequence: CATSRGLAGSSGANVLTF. The chain uses TRBV15 and TRBJ2-6, with 10 nucleotides matching TRBD2. This CDR3 has 18 amino acids. Germline V gene sequence: CDR1 LNHNV, CDR2 YYDKDF (reference sequence). V lost 1 base and J lost 0; bases outside the gene matches: 3.

This clonotype has a handful of counts. The V gene is TRBV20-1, the J gene TRBJ1-5, with D perhaps matching TRBD1 (6 bases). The CDR3 loop spans 13 amino acids. V dropped 3 bases and J dropped 3 bases, with 9 bases sitting between them. Per the germline V gene, CDR1 is DFQATT and CDR2 is SNEGSKA (reference sequence). The CDR3 protein is CSARRQDNQPQHF. CDR3 DNA sequence: TGCAGTGCTAGGAGACAGGACAATCAGCCCCAGCATTTT.

In this sample, this clonotype turned up a few times. The chain combines TRBV6-2 or TRBV6-3 with TRBJ1-1, with unresolved D. The germline V gene encodes CDR1 MNHEY and CDR2 SVGEGT. V lost 2 bases, J lost 6 bases, and 16 bases lay in between. This CDR3 region has 15 residues. In DNA form, the CDR3 reads TGTGCCAGCAGTTACCTTCGGAAAAGAGCAGCTGAAGCTTTCTTT. This sequence encodes CASSYLRKRAAEAFF.

This clonotype was recorded a few times. The CDR3 here is CASRGRMSYEQYF. The CDR3 region has the DNA TGTGCCAGCAGGGGCAGGATGTCCTACGAGCAGTACTTC. The chain couples TRBV6-2 or TRBV6-3 to TRBJ2-7; no reliable D call. This CDR3 has 13 residues. Germline CDR1 MNHEY, CDR2 SVGEGT. V lost 6 bases, J lost 1 base, and 10 bases lay in between.

This clonotype is a singleton in its sample. This chain joins TRBV6-2 or TRBV6-3 and TRBJ2-3; maybe TRBD1 (6 bases). This CDR3 has 17 amino acids. Trimming removed 2 bases at V and 2 bases at J, with 17 bases between. CDR1 and CDR2 (germline): MNHEY, SVGEGT. CDR3 protein: CASSYRQAKRLTDTQYF. The CDR3 nucleotides are TGTGCCAGCAGTTACAGACAGGCGAAGCGCCTCACAGATACGCAGTATTTT.